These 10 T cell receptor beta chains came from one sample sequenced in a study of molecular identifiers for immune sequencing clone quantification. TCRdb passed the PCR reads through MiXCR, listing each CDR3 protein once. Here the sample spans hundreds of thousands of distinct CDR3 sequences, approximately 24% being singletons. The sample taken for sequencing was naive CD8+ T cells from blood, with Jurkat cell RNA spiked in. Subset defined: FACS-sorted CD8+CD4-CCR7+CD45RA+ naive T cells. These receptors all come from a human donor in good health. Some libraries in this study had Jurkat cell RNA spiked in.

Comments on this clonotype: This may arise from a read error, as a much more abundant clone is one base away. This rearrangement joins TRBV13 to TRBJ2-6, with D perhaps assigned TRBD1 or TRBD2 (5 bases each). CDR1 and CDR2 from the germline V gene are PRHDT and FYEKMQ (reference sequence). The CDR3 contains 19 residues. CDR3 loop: CAGSLGLSRDPSGANVLTF. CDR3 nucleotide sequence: TGTGCCGGCAGCTTAGGCCTAAGCAGGGACCCATCTGGGGCCAACGTCCTGACTTTC.

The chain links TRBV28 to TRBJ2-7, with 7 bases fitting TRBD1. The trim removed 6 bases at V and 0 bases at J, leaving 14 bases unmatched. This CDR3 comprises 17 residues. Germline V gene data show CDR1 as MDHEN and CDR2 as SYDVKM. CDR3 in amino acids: CASRSGTDVFSSYEQYF. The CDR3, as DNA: TGTGCCAGCAGGTCCGGGACAGACGTTTTTAGCTCCTACGAGCAGTACTTC.

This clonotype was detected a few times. CDR3 nucleotide sequence: TGTGCCACCAGGACGGCAGGGCCGGACACTGAAGCTTTCTTT. This encodes CATRTAGPDTEAFF. This rearrangement joins TRBV15 to TRBJ1-1; D perhaps matches TRBD1 (5 bases). The germline V gene encodes CDR1 LNHNV and CDR2 YYDKDF (reference sequence). This CDR3 is built from 14 residues. Trimming removed 6 bases at V and 3 bases at J, with 14 bases between.

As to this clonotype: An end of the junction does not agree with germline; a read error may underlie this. The chain's CDR3 is CAGSFGQDGTDTQYF. As DNA, the CDR3 is TGTGCCGGCAGTTTCGGACAGGACGGCACAGATACGCAGTATTTT. The chain links TRBV28 to TRBJ2-3; TRBD1 agrees at 7 bases. CDR1 is MDHEN, CDR2 SYDVKM, per germline. The CDR3 spans 15 residues.

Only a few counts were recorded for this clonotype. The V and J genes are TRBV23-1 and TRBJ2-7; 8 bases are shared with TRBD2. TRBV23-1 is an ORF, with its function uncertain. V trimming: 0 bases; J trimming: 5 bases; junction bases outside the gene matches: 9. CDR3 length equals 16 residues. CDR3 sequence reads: CASSQSMSGRRDEQYF. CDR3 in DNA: TGCGCCAGCAGTCAATCGATGAGCGGGAGACGGGACGAGCAGTACTTC.

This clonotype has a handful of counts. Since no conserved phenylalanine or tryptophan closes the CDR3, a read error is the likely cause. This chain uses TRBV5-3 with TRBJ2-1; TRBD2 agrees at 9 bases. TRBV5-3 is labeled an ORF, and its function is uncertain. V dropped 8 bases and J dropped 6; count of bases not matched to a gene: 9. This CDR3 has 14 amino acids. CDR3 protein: CASSPGTSPNEQFL. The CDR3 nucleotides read TGTGCCAGCAGCCCAGGGACTAGCCCCAATGAGCAGTTCCTC.

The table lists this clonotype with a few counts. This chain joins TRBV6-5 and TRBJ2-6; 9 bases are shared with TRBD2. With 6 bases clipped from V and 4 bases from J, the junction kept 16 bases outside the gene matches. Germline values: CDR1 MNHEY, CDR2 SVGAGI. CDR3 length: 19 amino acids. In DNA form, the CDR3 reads TGTGCCAGCAGGTTTAGCCTAGCGGGAACCAAGGAAGGGGCCAACGTCCTGACTTTC. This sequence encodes CASRFSLAGTKEGANVLTF.

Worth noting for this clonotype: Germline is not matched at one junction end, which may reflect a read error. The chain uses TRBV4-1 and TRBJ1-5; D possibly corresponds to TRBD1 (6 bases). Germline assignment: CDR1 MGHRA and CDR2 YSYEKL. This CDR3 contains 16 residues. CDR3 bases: TGCGCCAGCAGCCAAGAGCAGCCGGGGGGCCAATGGCCCCACCTTTTT. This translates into CASSQEQPGGQWPHLF.

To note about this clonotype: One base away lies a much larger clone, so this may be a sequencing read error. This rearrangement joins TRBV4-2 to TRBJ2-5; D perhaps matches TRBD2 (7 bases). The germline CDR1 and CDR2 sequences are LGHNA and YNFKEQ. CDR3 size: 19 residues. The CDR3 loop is CASSQTETQGEGEGEPQYF. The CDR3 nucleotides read TGTGCCAGCAGCCAGACCGAAACCCAAGGGGAGGGGGAAGGAGAGCCCCAGTACTTC.

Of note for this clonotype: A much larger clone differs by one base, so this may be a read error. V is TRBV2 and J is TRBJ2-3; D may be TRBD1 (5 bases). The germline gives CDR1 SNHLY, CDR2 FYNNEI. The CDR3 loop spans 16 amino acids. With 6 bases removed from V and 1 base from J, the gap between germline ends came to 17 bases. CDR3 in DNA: TGTGCCAGCAGCGATCACCAGGGTAGTCGCACAGATACGCAGTATTTT. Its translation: CASSDHQGSRTDTQYF.